Reported below is one T cell receptor (beta chain). Its antigen remains unidentified. The data were taken from a study of cytomegalovirus exposure and HLA in healthy donors. Study-level results: Earlier analysis yielded a pattern in which most TCR beta V segments were productive about 90% or about 30% of the time. Researchers catalogued approximately 170 TCR beta chains as cytomegalovirus-associated. Later on, a genetic analysis was performed. It linked a missense variant in DCLRE1C with V- and J-gene trimming of TCR beta.

Use of 60 Vbeta and 13 Jbeta primers characterized the PCR. Sequenced by immunoSEQ multiplex PCR; TCRdb stores in-frame clones only, minus some. The repertoire holds 100,000 to 150,000 clones, with about 78% as singletons. Trimming cost V 3 bases and J 0 bases; bases outside gene matches: 5. CDR3 length: 16 residues. The germline gives CDR1 SEHNR, CDR2 FQNEAQ (reference sequence). The material sequenced was PBMCs. The chain couples TRBV7-9 to TRBJ1-5; 7 bases fit TRBD1. The source of this sequence is a man aged 30-40 years in good health and CMV-seronegative. The CDR3 sequence: CASSLDDRVSNQPQHF. DNA for the CDR3: TGTGCCAGCAGCTTGGACGACAGGGTTAGCAATCAGCCCCAGCATTTT.